The next 24 T cell receptor beta chains were all read from a single sample in a study of monozygotic twins with cystic fibrosis. Generated by immunoSEQ multiplex PCR, the TCRdb table keeps only in-frame clones and is missing some. The sample shows about 29,000 clones, 85% of them seen only once. Input material: blood. Receptor source: a girl aged 2 to 10 with cystic fibrosis.

This clone was observed once. The chain recombines TRBV20-1 with TRBJ1-1; D remains unclear. The CDR3 consists of 11 residues. The germline V and J ends were trimmed by 3 bases and 2 bases, with 4 bases remaining between them. Germline CDR1 DFQATT, CDR2 SNEGSKA (reference sequence). The CDR3: CSARYNTEAFF. CDR3 nucleotide sequence: TGCAGTGCTAGGTATAACACTGAAGCTTTCTTT.

The chain is built from TRBV27 and TRBJ2-1; 9 bases align to TRBD2. The CDR3 is made up of 15 amino acids. Germline lookup yields CDR1 MNHEY and CDR2 SMNVEV (reference sequence). Trimming took 3 bases from V and 8 from J; bases not matched to a gene: 8. The CDR3 sequence is CASSFLAGSRDEQFF. CDR3 in DNA: TGTGCCAGCAGTTTTCTAGCGGGATCCCGTGATGAGCAGTTCTTC.

The chain employs TRBV7-8 and TRBJ2-1; D might be TRBD1 or TRBD2, each matching 5 bases. With 1 base removed from V and 8 bases from J, the gap between germline ends came to 12 bases. The CDR3 spans 14 residues. Germline CDR1 is SGHVS and CDR2 is FQNEAQ. In DNA, the CDR3 is TGTGCCAGCAGCTTAGTCGGGGCGAGGCATGAGCAGTTCTTC. Translation: CASSLVGARHEQFF.

The V and J genes are TRBV28 and TRBJ1-1; D call uncertain. The CDR3 consists of 13 residues. Trimming cost V 2 bases and J 5 bases, with 9 bases left between them. Germline lookup yields CDR1 MDHEN and CDR2 SYDVKM. The CDR3 here is CASSLPQPTEAFF. DNA of the CDR3: TGTGCCAGCAGTTTACCACAGCCGACTGAAGCTTTCTTT.

The chain couples TRBV5-3 to TRBJ2-2, with 9 bases lining up with TRBD2. TRBV5-3 is reported as an ORF; its role is uncertain. Losses at the gene ends were 0 bases for V and 4 bases for J; bases not matched to a gene: 4. This CDR3 is 16 amino acids long. In DNA form, the CDR3 reads TGTGCCAGAAGCTTGGGTGCGGGAGGGTCCACCGGGGAGCTGTTTTTT. This encodes CARSLGAGGSTGELFF.

This chain uses TRBV5-1 with TRBJ1-1; 9 nucleotides line up with TRBD1. Trimming cost V 1 base and J 5 bases; bases outside gene matches: 9. The CDR3 is 16 amino acids. The germline V gene encodes CDR1 SGHRS and CDR2 YFSETQ. In nucleotides, the CDR3 is TGCGCCAGCAGCTTGTTGGACAGGGGATGGGGGACTGAAGCTTTCTTT. Encoded protein: CASSLLDRGWGTEAFF.

The chain recombines TRBV7-9 with TRBJ1-1; 10 bases align to TRBD1. V shed 4 bases, J shed 5 bases, and the junction held 4 bases outside the gene matches. Germline CDR1 and CDR2: SEHNR and FQNEAQ (reference sequence). The CDR3 runs 14 residues. CDR3 amino acids: CASSWGQGWTEAFF. The DNA for the CDR3 is TGTGCCAGCAGCTGGGGACAGGGGTGGACTGAAGCTTTCTTT.

By share, this clone counts as medium-sized. The J gene is TRBJ1-1, the V gene TRBV30; D perhaps matches TRBD1 (5 bases). This CDR3 contains 13 residues. Germline-derived CDR1 and CDR2 are GTSNPN and SVGIG (reference sequence). V dropped 1 base and J dropped 6 bases, with 12 bases sitting between them. CDR3 coding DNA: TGTGCCTGGAGTGCCCCGGGGGGAGCTGAAGCTTTCTTT. Translated, it gives CAWSAPGGAEAFF.

The V and J genes are TRBV5-4 and TRBJ2-7; 10 bases are shared with TRBD2. The CDR3 runs 16 residues. The V and J ends lost 4 bases and 1 base, in that order; junction bases with no gene match: 8. Looked up from germline, CDR1 is SGHNT and CDR2 is YYREEE (reference sequence). The CDR3 is CASSPQLAGLSYEQYF. CDR3 sequence (DNA): TGTGCCAGCAGCCCGCAACTAGCGGGACTATCCTACGAGCAGTACTTC.

This chain connects TRBV29-1 to TRBJ1-1, with a weak D call TRBD1 (5 bases). V lost 4 bases to trimming and J lost 5 bases, with 14 bases between them. The CDR3 is 13 residues long. Germline CDR1 is SQVTM and CDR2 is ANQGSEA. This chain's CDR3 is CSVGLGASTEAFF. CDR3 nucleotide sequence: TGCAGCGTTGGTCTTGGGGCGTCGACTGAAGCTTTCTTT.

V is TRBV6-5 and J is TRBJ2-7, with D unresolved. The CDR3 spans 13 residues. Trimming pared 5 bases from V and 2 bases from J, leaving 10 bases between. In germline, CDR1 is MNHEY, CDR2 SVGAGI. The CDR3 DNA follows: TGTGCCAGCAGTATGGGAAGGGCCTACGAGCAGTACTTC. Protein sequence: CASSMGRAYEQYF.

This clone was seen once. The J gene is TRBJ1-2, the V gene TRBV10-3; TRBD1 is a possible D gene (5 bases). Trimming left V 7 bases short and J 2 bases short, with 11 bases between. The CDR3 covers 13 residues. Germline loops: CDR1 ENHRY, CDR2 SYGVKD. DNA of the CDR3: TGTGCCATCACCTCAGGGTCCAACTATGGCTACACCTTC. This codes for CAITSGSNYGYTF.

V usage is TRBV7-9 and J usage is TRBJ1-4, with D maybe TRBD1 (5 bases). The V end was cut by 3 bases, the J end by 5 bases, with 13 bases between. The CDR3 totals 15 residues. CDR1 and CDR2 (germline): SEHNR, FQNEAQ (reference sequence). CDR3 sequence reads: CASSLGGRLNEKLFF. Written as DNA, the CDR3 is TGTGCCAGCAGCTTGGGGGGACGGCTAAATGAAAAACTGTTTTTT.

The chain employs TRBV7-9 and TRBJ1-2; maybe TRBD1 (6 bases). CDR3 size: 15 residues. CDR1 and CDR2 (germline): SEHNR, FQNEAQ (reference sequence). V was pared by 0 bases and J by 8 bases, with 16 bases between. The CDR3 nucleotides are TGTGCCAGCAGCTTAGCGGGGCAGGGGACGTCGGGCTACACCTTC. Translation: CASSLAGQGTSGYTF.

CDR3 in amino acids: CASSLGWPDYGYTF. The CDR3 DNA follows: TGTGCCAGCAGCTTAGGGTGGCCAGACTATGGCTACACCTTC. The chain recombines TRBV7-8 with TRBJ1-2; D gene ambiguous. The CDR3 contains 14 residues. The germline V and J ends were trimmed by 1 base and 3 bases, with 9 bases remaining between them. Germline assignment: CDR1 SGHVS and CDR2 FQNEAQ.

The gene calls are TRBV30 and TRBJ1-1; D not certain. The germline V gene has CDR1 GTSNPN and CDR2 SVGIG (reference sequence). The CDR3 runs to 14 residues. Deletions cut 4 bases from V and 2 bases from J, with 14 bases between. This chain's CDR3 is CAWIEKNRNTEAFF. The CDR3 DNA follows: TGTGCCTGGATCGAAAAAAACAGAAACACTGAAGCTTTCTTT.

This rearrangement joins TRBV6-6 to TRBJ2-2; no clear D gene. CDR3 length: 16 amino acids. Germline V gene lookup returns CDR1 MNHNY and CDR2 SVGAGI (reference sequence). V lost 2 bases and J 4 bases, leaving 14 bases between the germline ends. CDR3 DNA: TGTGCCAGCAGTTACCCGACCGTAGGGTTCACCGGGGAGCTGTTTTTT. Its translation: CASSYPTVGFTGELFF.

The chain has TRBV6-5 and TRBJ2-5, with D perhaps TRBD2 (6 bases). The ends were cut back, 6 bases at V and 5 bases at J, with 13 bases in the middle. The germline V gene encodes CDR1 MNHEY and CDR2 SVGAGI. The CDR3 is 13 residues long. CDR3 amino acids: CASRLGTRETQYF. DNA for the CDR3: TGTGCCAGCAGGTTAGGGACTCGGGAGACCCAGTACTTC.

This clone was seen once. The chain couples TRBV29-1 to TRBJ1-1; 7 bases match TRBD1. CDR3 length: 14 amino acids. In germline, CDR1 is SQVTM, CDR2 ANQGSEA. Trimming removed 7 bases from V and 0 bases from J; junction bases left unmatched: 8. Here the CDR3 DNA reads TGCAGCGGCCGACCGGGACAGATGAACACTGAAGCTTTCTTT. Translating gives CSGRPGQMNTEAFF.

V usage is TRBV6-5 and J usage is TRBJ1-2; 12 bases are shared with TRBD1. From germline, CDR1 is MNHEY and CDR2 SVGAGI. The CDR3 contains 15 residues. Unmatched junction bases numbered 6, after V lost 2 bases and J lost 8 bases. The CDR3 here is CASSYGTGGAEGYTF. CDR3 bases: TGTGCCAGCAGTTACGGGACAGGGGGCGCGGAGGGCTACACCTTC.

This clone turned up a few times. This chain uses TRBV19 with TRBJ2-7, with TRBD1 identical over 7 bases. Trimming took 6 bases from V and 5 from J; bases not matched to a gene: 10. The CDR3 totals 14 residues. Germline V gene data show CDR1 as LNHDA and CDR2 as SQIVND (reference sequence). CDR3: CASSQGQLADEQYF. CDR3 coding DNA: TGTGCCAGTAGCCAGGGACAGCTCGCGGACGAGCAGTACTTC. The variable domain in full, completed from reference TRBV19 and TRBJ2-7, reads DGGITQSPKYLFRKEGQNVTLSCEQNLNHDAMYWYRQDPGQGLRLIYYSQIVNDFQKGDIAEGYSVSREKKESFPLTVTSAQKNPTAFYLCASSQGQLADEQYFGPGTRLTVT.

The chain combines TRBV9 with TRBJ2-7; D possibly corresponds to TRBD1 (5 bases). The CDR3 spans 14 residues. The V gene's germline CDR1 is SGDLS and CDR2 YYNGEE. Trimming took off 0 bases at V and 0 bases at J, with 7 bases between the two ends. The CDR3 sequence is CASSVGTNSYEQYF. CDR3 DNA: TGTGCCAGCAGCGTAGGGACAAACTCCTACGAGCAGTACTTC.

This chain joins TRBV6-5 and TRBJ1-5; D gene unclear. The CDR3 covers 14 residues. Germline V gene sequence: CDR1 MNHEY, CDR2 SVGAGI. The V and J ends lost 3 bases and 6 bases respectively, with 12 bases between them. CDR3 amino acids: CASSYPGEGQPQHF. In DNA form, the CDR3 reads TGTGCCAGCAGTTATCCCGGGGAAGGTCAGCCCCAGCATTTT.

The rearrangement joins TRBV19 to TRBJ1-1; D uncertain. CDR1 is LNHDA, CDR2 SQIVND, per germline (reference sequence). V lost 3 bases to trimming and J lost 4 bases, with 12 bases between them. CDR3 length equals 14 residues. CDR3 region: CASSIGVWPTEAFF. The CDR3 nucleotides read TGTGCCAGTAGTATTGGGGTTTGGCCCACTGAAGCTTTCTTT.